This section outlines one T cell receptor beta chain sequence together with its context. These data are taken from a study of CD8 T cells in Susac syndrome. When the RNA was reverse transcribed, random hexamers were used with an input of roughly 0.5 to 1 ug. TCRdb reprocessed the immunoSEQ multiplex PCR reads with MiXCR, giving one entry per CDR3 protein. The profile shows 150,000 to 200,000 distinct CDR3 sequences, 95% to 97% of them singletons. With V trimmed by 5 bases and J by 7 bases, 8 bases remained unmatched. This CDR3 contains 14 residues. Looked up from germline, CDR1 is MDHEN and CDR2 is SYDVKM.

This TCR was sampled from a human donor with Susac syndrome. This chain links TRBV28 with TRBJ1-5; the match to TRBD1 covers 7 bases. The source material was CD4+ T cells from PBMCs. CDR3 in amino acids: CASSDRELRQPQHF. CDR3 bases: TGTGCCAGCAGTGACAGGGAGCTACGGCAGCCCCAGCATTTT.